The clone carrying this T cell receptor (beta chain) was observed a few times. Sequenced by immunoSEQ multiplex PCR; TCRdb stores in-frame clones only, minus some. The data hold approximately 84,000 clones, with 94% observed a single time. These data belong to a study of T cell changes during pregnancy in multiple sclerosis. The specimen was peripheral blood, collected in the second trimester of pregnancy. This clonotype originated in a female donor in good health, enrolled as a control in a pregnancy study.

This CDR3 is CASSSRNRDDIQYF. The CDR3 DNA reads TGTGCCAGCAGCTCGCGCAACAGGGATGACATTCAGTACTTC. This chain links TRBV5-4 with TRBJ2-4; D is possibly TRBD1 (6 bases). The CDR3 has 14 residues. Germline V lookup: CDR1 SGHNT, CDR2 YYREEE (reference sequence). Trimming took 3 bases from V and 8 from J, leaving 15 bases between them.